Below, 14 T cell receptor beta chains from the same sample are listed, as sequenced in a study of cytomegalovirus exposure and HLA in healthy donors. Primers included in the PCR were 60 Vbeta and 13 Jbeta primers. Assay used: immunoSEQ multiplex PCR; TCRdb lists only in-frame clones, some missing. The sample has about 190,000 clones; 70% to 75% are singletons. Sequencing was carried out using PBMCs. These receptor sequences come from a woman aged 25 to 45 in good health and CMV-seropositive.

This chain uses TRBV28 with TRBJ1-1, with 8 bases matching TRBD1. V trimming: 7 bases; J trimming: 10 bases; junction bases outside the gene matches: 14. Germline V lookup: CDR1 MDHEN, CDR2 SYDVKM. This CDR3 comprises 14 residues. The CDR3 region is CASNGGQGGFLAFF. For the CDR3, the DNA is TGTGCCAGCAACGGAGGACAGGGAGGATTTCTAGCTTTCTTT.

This chain uses TRBV7-9 with TRBJ2-7; 8 bases are shared with TRBD1. V was clipped by 3 bases and J by 5 bases; unmatched bases: 0. CDR1 and CDR2 from the germline V gene are SEHNR and FQNEAQ (reference sequence). This CDR3 is 12 amino acids long. Here the CDR3 DNA reads TGTGCCAGCAGCTTGACAGGGGACGAGCAGTACTTC. Its translation is CASSLTGDEQYF.

The V gene is TRBV7-9, the J gene TRBJ2-5; D not resolved. Germline values: CDR1 SEHNR, CDR2 FQNEAQ (reference sequence). V dropped 2 bases and J dropped 2 bases, with 6 bases sitting between them. This CDR3 has 13 residues. The CDR3 region has the DNA TGTGCCAGCAGCTTATCGGTACAAGAGACCCAGTACTTC. It translates to CASSLSVQETQYF. Looking up the rest from reference TRBV7-9 and TRBJ2-5 gives the full variable domain: DTGVSQNPRHKITKRGQNVTFRCDPISEHNRLYWYRQTLGQGPEFLTYFQNEAQLEKSRLLSDRFSAERPKGSFSTLEIQRTEQGDSAMYLCASSLSVQETQYFGPGTRLLVL.

The chain has TRBV28 and TRBJ1-1, with D possibly matching TRBD1 (5 bases). This CDR3 comprises 14 residues. V shed 7 bases and J shed 2 bases, with 14 bases lying between them. Germline loops: CDR1 MDHEN, CDR2 SYDVKM. CDR3 sequence reads: CASTLLDRNTEAFF. CDR3 bases: TGTGCCAGCACTCTATTAGACAGAAACACTGAAGCTTTCTTT.

This CDR3 reads CASSYSEGYEQYF. In DNA form, the CDR3 reads TGTGCCAGCAGTTACTCGGAGGGTTACGAGCAGTACTTC. The gene calls are TRBV6-6 and TRBJ2-7; weak D call: TRBD2 (6 bases). This CDR3 is 13 amino acids long. The ends were cut back, 0 bases at V and 4 bases at J, with 7 bases in the middle. Germline-derived CDR1 and CDR2 are MNHNY and SVGAGI (reference sequence).

V usage is TRBV5-1 and J usage is TRBJ2-1; TRBD1 matches 7 bases. CDR1 SGHRS and CDR2 YFSETQ come from the germline V gene. This CDR3 comprises 13 residues. Trimming cost V 9 bases and J 4 bases; bases outside gene matches: 7. The CDR3 DNA follows: TGCGCCACTGTCCAGGGGGAATACAATGAGCAGTTCTTC. Translation: CATVQGEYNEQFF. The whole variable domain, remainder taken from reference TRBV5-1 and TRBJ2-1, is KAGVTQTPRYLIKTRGQQVTLSCSPISGHRSVSWYQQTPGQGLQFLFEYFSETQRNKGNFPGRFSGRQFSNSRSEMNVSTLELGDSALYLCATVQGEYNEQFFGPGTRLTVL.

J is TRBJ1-3 and V is TRBV28; the match to TRBD1 covers 9 bases. The CDR3 runs to 15 residues. In germline, CDR1 is MDHEN, CDR2 SYDVKM. Trimming took 6 bases from V and 3 from J; bases not matched to a gene: 6. CDR3 loop: CASRPGTGIGNTIYF. In DNA form, the CDR3 reads TGTGCCAGCAGGCCCGGGACAGGGATTGGAAACACCATATATTTT.

Only a few counts were recorded for this clone. The chain has TRBV6-5 and TRBJ1-1; no definite D call. The CDR3 totals 13 residues. Germline V lookup: CDR1 MNHEY, CDR2 SVGAGI. The V end was cut by 3 bases, the J end by 5 bases, with 10 bases between. DNA for the CDR3: TGTGCCAGCAGTTATCGTTCGGGGACTGAAGCTTTCTTT. It encodes CASSYRSGTEAFF.

This clone has only a few counts. V gene TRBV7-8 combines with J gene TRBJ2-3; 7 bases fit TRBD1. Germline-derived CDR1 and CDR2 are SGHVS and FQNEAQ. This CDR3 contains 14 residues. V lost 1 base and J lost 4; bases outside the gene matches: 2. The CDR3 here is CASSLGQGADTQYF. The CDR3 coding sequence is TGTGCCAGCAGCTTAGGACAGGGTGCAGATACGCAGTATTTT.

This chain joins TRBV7-7 and TRBJ2-2; tentative D call: TRBD1 (6 bases). The CDR3 is 14 amino acids. Germline V gene sequence: CDR1 SSHAT, CDR2 FNYEAQ (reference sequence). Trimming removed 5 bases at V and 4 bases at J, with 11 bases between. CDR3 residues: CASSISGVTGELFF. CDR3 bases: TGTGCCAGCAGCATTTCAGGGGTCACCGGGGAGCTGTTTTTT.

The chain is built from TRBV6-5 and TRBJ2-1; weak D call: TRBD1 (5 bases). Trimming removed 6 bases at V and 3 bases at J, with 12 bases between. This CDR3 has 14 amino acids. From germline, CDR1 is MNHEY and CDR2 SVGAGI. The chain's CDR3 is CASRVKGVYNEQFF. In DNA form, the CDR3 reads TGTGCCAGCAGGGTCAAAGGGGTCTACAATGAGCAGTTCTTC.

The chain joins TRBV6-5 to TRBJ1-5; 7 nucleotides line up with TRBD1. The CDR3 is made up of 14 amino acids. Trimming took 8 bases from V and 2 from J; bases not matched to a gene: 6. Germline CDR1 and CDR2: MNHEY and SVGAGI. The CDR3, as DNA: TGTGCCAGCCAACAGGGGTTTGGCAATCAGCCCCAGCATTTT. Protein sequence: CASQQGFGNQPQHF.

V and J are TRBV19 and TRBJ2-5, with 9 bases fitting TRBD2. With 4 bases clipped from V and 2 bases from J, the junction kept 8 bases outside the gene matches. The length of the CDR3 is 16 residues. Germline assignment: CDR1 LNHDA and CDR2 SQIVND (reference sequence). The CDR3 nucleotides read TGTGCCAGTAGTACGCAGGGCGGGAGGGGACAAGAGACCCAGTACTTC. Amino acids: CASSTQGGRGQETQYF.

The chain is built from TRBV11-2 and TRBJ1-5; D gene uncertain. From germline, CDR1 is SGHAT and CDR2 FQNNGV. The CDR3 is 15 amino acids. The ends were cut back, 5 bases at V and 5 bases at J, with 16 bases in the middle. The CDR3 sequence: CASSMTVPPDQPQHF. The CDR3 nucleotides are TGTGCCAGCAGCATGACTGTCCCTCCGGATCAGCCCCAGCATTTT.